This T cell receptor beta chain was documented in a study of blood T cell repertoires in COVID-19. Study-level information: Collection of acute and convalescent COVID-19 samples took place in the United States, Italy and Spain.

Methods used by the authors: Amplification of reference gene primers was used by the study to estimate nucleated cell counts. Here immunoSEQ multiplex PCR was the method, and the copy in TCRdb shows in-frame clones only, minus some. The DNA gave D and trimming, while V, J and clone size come from that table. The repertoire holds roughly 100,000 clones, approximately 90% seen once, with 5.1% in the top ten. The ends lost 0 bases at V and 0 bases at J; junction bases unmatched: 7. Germline V lookup: CDR1 SNHLY, CDR2 FYNNEI. CDR3 length: 18 residues. The receptor was isolated from a man aged 50 or older with acute or convalescent COVID-19. Sequencing was performed on peripheral blood. The chain uses TRBV2 and TRBJ1-3, with 8 bases lining up with TRBD1. The CDR3 DNA is TGTGCCAGCAGTGAAGCCGGACAGGGCCTGATCTCTGGAAACACCATATATTTT. This gives the protein CASSEAGQGLISGNTIYF.